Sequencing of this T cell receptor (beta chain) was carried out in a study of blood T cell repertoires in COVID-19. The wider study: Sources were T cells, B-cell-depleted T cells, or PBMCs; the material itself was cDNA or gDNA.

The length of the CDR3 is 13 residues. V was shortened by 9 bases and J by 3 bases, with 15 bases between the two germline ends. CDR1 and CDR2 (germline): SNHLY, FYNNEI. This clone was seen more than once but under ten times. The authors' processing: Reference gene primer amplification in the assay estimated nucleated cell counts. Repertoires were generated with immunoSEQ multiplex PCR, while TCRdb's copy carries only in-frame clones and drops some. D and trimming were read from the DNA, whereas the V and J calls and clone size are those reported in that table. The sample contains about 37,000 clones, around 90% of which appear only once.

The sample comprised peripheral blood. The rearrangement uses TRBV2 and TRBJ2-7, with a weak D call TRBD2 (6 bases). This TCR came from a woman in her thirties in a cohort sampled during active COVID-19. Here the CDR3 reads CASRRGMDYEQYF. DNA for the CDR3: TGTGCCAGTAGGCGGGGAATGGACTACGAGCAGTACTTC.